A selection of T cell receptor beta chains follows, all from one sample in a study of shared clonotypes between healthy human individuals. Clones were read by immunoSEQ multiplex PCR, and TCRdb kept only the in-frame ones, dropping some. The sample yields some 2,500,000 clones, around 93% seen once. The sequencing sample was made of naive CD4+ T cells from PBMCs. These receptors came from a man aged 18 to 30 in good health. Some clones in this sample may be carry-over from other donors' samples. Both conserved end residues are part of each CDR3. The order of the fields is clone size, V gene, J gene, CDR3 length, D gene, CDR3 DNA, CDR3 protein. The D gene is left open where the match is weak. Some rows mark clone size as missing; the rest say once, few, many or name a class of expanded clone.

abundance: -
v_gene: TRBV2
j_gene: TRBJ1-4
len: 13
d_gene: TRBD1
CDR3nt: TGTGCCAGCAGAGACAGGGTAGGCGAAAAACTGTTTTTT
CDR3aa: CASRDRVGEKLFF

abundance: -
v_gene: TRBV11-2
j_gene: TRBJ2-7
len: 17
d_gene: -
CDR3nt: TGTGCCAGCAGCCATATCCGGACAGACACGCGGGGTTACGAGCAGTACTTC
CDR3aa: CASSHIRTDTRGYEQYF

abundance: -
v_gene: TRBV9
j_gene: TRBJ2-1
len: 16
d_gene: TRBD2
CDR3nt: TGTGCCAGCAGCGCGGGAGAGGCGGGAGGGCGAGATGAGCAGTTCTTC
CDR3aa: CASSAGEAGGRDEQFF

abundance: -
v_gene: TRBV6-5
j_gene: TRBJ2-4
len: 15
d_gene: TRBD1
CDR3nt: TGTGCCAGCAGTTTTGCAGGGGGAGCCAAAAACATTCAGTACTTC
CDR3aa: CASSFAGGAKNIQYF

abundance: -
v_gene: TRBV5-1
j_gene: TRBJ2-7
len: 13
d_gene: -
CDR3nt: TGCGCCAGCAGCCAATCTGGGACACTCGAGCAGTACTTC
CDR3aa: CASSQSGTLEQYF

abundance: -
v_gene: TRBV21-1
j_gene: TRBJ1-5
len: 14
d_gene: -
CDR3nt: TGTGCCAGCAGCAAATGGACAGTGGGTCAGCCCCAGCATTTT
CDR3aa: CASSKWTVGQPQHF

abundance: -
v_gene: TRBV6-6
j_gene: TRBJ1-3
len: 16
d_gene: -
CDR3nt: TGTGCCAGCAGTTTTCCTGGACTGGGCTCTGGAAACACCATATATTTT
CDR3aa: CASSFPGLGSGNTIYF

abundance: -
v_gene: TRBV5-1
j_gene: TRBJ2-5
len: 16
d_gene: -
CDR3nt: TGCGCCAGCAGCCCCCTGGGGAGGGGGCGCGAGGAGACCCAGTACTTC
CDR3aa: CASSPLGRGREETQYF

abundance: -
v_gene: TRBV27
j_gene: TRBJ2-5
len: 16
d_gene: -
CDR3nt: TGTGCCAGCAGTTCCCCTCCGGGACCATCGGGCGAGACCCAGTACTTC
CDR3aa: CASSSPPGPSGETQYF

abundance: -
v_gene: TRBV7-3
j_gene: TRBJ2-7
len: 13
d_gene: TRBD2
CDR3nt: TGTGCCAGCAGCCCCGGCGGGGGAGTCGAGCAGTACTTC
CDR3aa: CASSPGGGVEQYF

abundance: -
v_gene: TRBV18
j_gene: TRBJ2-7
len: 16
d_gene: -
CDR3nt: TGTGCCAGCTCACCTCCCTCACCAGGGCGCTCCTACGAGCAGTACTTC
CDR3aa: CASSPPSPGRSYEQYF

abundance: -
v_gene: TRBV28
j_gene: TRBJ2-5
len: 14
d_gene: -
CDR3nt: TGTGCCAGCAGTTTAGGAAGAAGGACGGAGACCCAGTACTTC
CDR3aa: CASSLGRRTETQYF

abundance: -
v_gene: TRBV5-1
j_gene: TRBJ2-5
len: 15
d_gene: -
CDR3nt: TGCGCCAGCAGCTTGGTTGGACATGGGGAGGAGACCCAGTACTTC
CDR3aa: CASSLVGHGEETQYF

abundance: -
v_gene: TRBV5-6
j_gene: TRBJ1-3
len: 18
d_gene: -
CDR3nt: TGTGCCAGCAGCTTGGCCGGTGCAGGGAAGAGCTCTGGAAACACCATATATTTT
CDR3aa: CASSLAGAGKSSGNTIYF

abundance: -
v_gene: TRBV27
j_gene: TRBJ1-2
len: 15
d_gene: -
CDR3nt: TGTGCCAGCAGTTCCTTGGCCGGCGGACTCTATGGCTACACCTTC
CDR3aa: CASSSLAGGLYGYTF

abundance: -
v_gene: TRBV28
j_gene: TRBJ2-3
len: 16
d_gene: TRBD1
CDR3nt: TGTGCCAGCAGTTTATGGGGACAGGGAAAGGGAGATACGCAGTATTTT
CDR3aa: CASSLWGQGKGDTQYF

abundance: -
v_gene: TRBV4-2
j_gene: TRBJ2-1
len: 17
d_gene: TRBD2
CDR3nt: TGTGCCAGCAGCCTCGCGAGCGGGGTTGGCTCCTACAATGAGCAGTTCTTC
CDR3aa: CASSLASGVGSYNEQFF

abundance: -
v_gene: TRBV6-6
j_gene: TRBJ1-1
len: 16
d_gene: -
CDR3nt: TGTGCCAGCAGTTACTTTTCCTCTCCGGGGCCCACCACGGCTTTCTTT
CDR3aa: CASSYFSSPGPTTAFF

abundance: -
v_gene: TRBV28
j_gene: TRBJ1-2
len: 12
d_gene: -
CDR3nt: TGTGCCAGCAGTTCAGTTAACTATGGCTACACCTTC
CDR3aa: CASSSVNYGYTF

abundance: -
v_gene: TRBV4-2
j_gene: TRBJ1-3
len: 17
d_gene: TRBD1
CDR3nt: TGTGCCAGCAGCGCCGGGGGAGACAGGGAATCAGGAAACACCATATATTTT
CDR3aa: CASSAGGDRESGNTIYF

abundance: -
v_gene: TRBV28
j_gene: TRBJ1-2
len: 15
d_gene: -
CDR3nt: TGTGCCAGCAGTTTAGGGGGGAAAAGGGGCTATGGCTACACCTTC
CDR3aa: CASSLGGKRGYGYTF

abundance: once
v_gene: TRBV2
j_gene: TRBJ2-2
len: 15
d_gene: -
CDR3nt: TGTGCCAGCAGTGAAGATTACCCGAACACCGGGGAGCTGTTTTTT
CDR3aa: CASSEDYPNTGELFF

abundance: -
v_gene: TRBV29-1
j_gene: TRBJ1-1
len: 11
d_gene: -
CDR3nt: TGCAGCGGATTCAGGGGAACTGAAGCTTTCTTT
CDR3aa: CSGFRGTEAFF

abundance: -
v_gene: TRBV5-4
j_gene: TRBJ2-3
len: 17
d_gene: TRBD2
CDR3nt: TGTGCCAGCAGCTTGGGGGGTAGCGGGAGGTTAGCAGATACGCAGTATTTT
CDR3aa: CASSLGGSGRLADTQYF

abundance: -
v_gene: TRBV30
j_gene: TRBJ2-3
len: 14
d_gene: TRBD2
CDR3nt: TGTGCCTGGACGCGCGGGAGTAGAGCAGATACGCAGTATTTT
CDR3aa: CAWTRGSRADTQYF

abundance: -
v_gene: TRBV4-1
j_gene: TRBJ2-1
len: 15
d_gene: -
CDR3nt: TGCGCCAGCAGCCAATGGGGCAGACTGTACAATGAGCAGTTCTTC
CDR3aa: CASSQWGRLYNEQFF

abundance: -
v_gene: TRBV29-1
j_gene: TRBJ2-2
len: 14
d_gene: TRBD2
CDR3nt: TGCAGCGCCCCGACTAGCGGGACGGCCGGGGAGCTGTTTTTT
CDR3aa: CSAPTSGTAGELFF

abundance: -
v_gene: TRBV6-4
j_gene: TRBJ1-2
len: 13
d_gene: -
CDR3nt: TGTGCCAGCAGTGAAGGTCCCGACGGGGGCTACACCTTC
CDR3aa: CASSEGPDGGYTF

abundance: -
v_gene: TRBV12-5
j_gene: TRBJ2-3
len: 17
d_gene: -
CDR3nt: TGTGCTAGTGGTTTGAATACAGGAGCCGGGGGCACAGATACGCAGTATTTT
CDR3aa: CASGLNTGAGGTDTQYF

abundance: -
v_gene: TRBV11-3
j_gene: TRBJ2-7
len: 15
d_gene: -
CDR3nt: TGTGCCAGCAGCTTAGGCGGGGGCCCTCACTACGAGCAGTACTTC
CDR3aa: CASSLGGGPHYEQYF

abundance: -
v_gene: TRBV5-4
j_gene: TRBJ2-5
len: 13
d_gene: -
CDR3nt: TGTGCCAGCAGCTTGATCTCGCAAGAGACCCAGTACTTC
CDR3aa: CASSLISQETQYF

abundance: -
v_gene: TRBV2
j_gene: TRBJ2-7
len: 14
d_gene: -
CDR3nt: TGTGCCAGCAGCGTGAATAGTTCTGTTAGGTTAAAGTACTTC
CDR3aa: CASSVNSSVRLKYF

abundance: -
v_gene: TRBV10-3
j_gene: TRBJ2-5
len: 11
d_gene: -
CDR3nt: TGTGCCATCAAAGAAAAAGAGACCCAGTACTTC
CDR3aa: CAIKEKETQYF

abundance: -
v_gene: TRBV19
j_gene: TRBJ1-5
len: 13
d_gene: -
CDR3nt: TGTGCCAGTAGTATAGATTTAGATCAGCCCCAGCATTTT
CDR3aa: CASSIDLDQPQHF

abundance: -
v_gene: TRBV21-1
j_gene: TRBJ2-7
len: 17
d_gene: -
CDR3nt: TGTGCCAGCAGCAGCCTAGACGCGAGGTTCGGCCCCTACGAGCAGTACTTC
CDR3aa: CASSSLDARFGPYEQYF

abundance: -
v_gene: TRBV27
j_gene: TRBJ2-2
len: 17
d_gene: -
CDR3nt: TGTGCCAGCAGTTCCCTATCTTGGGCCGCGGACACCGGGGAGCTGTTTTTT
CDR3aa: CASSSLSWAADTGELFF

abundance: -
v_gene: TRBV5-1
j_gene: TRBJ2-1
len: 15
d_gene: TRBD1
CDR3nt: TGCGCCAGCAGCCTGACAGGGGACTCCTACAATGAGCAGTTCTTC
CDR3aa: CASSLTGDSYNEQFF

abundance: once
v_gene: TRBV28
j_gene: TRBJ2-2
len: 12
d_gene: -
CDR3nt: TGTGCCAGCAGGCTTACCACCGGGGAGCTGTTTTTT
CDR3aa: CASRLTTGELFF

abundance: -
v_gene: TRBV2
j_gene: TRBJ1-3
len: 13
d_gene: -
CDR3nt: TGTGCCAGCAGGGAGAGCTATGGAAACACCATATATTTT
CDR3aa: CASRESYGNTIYF

abundance: -
v_gene: TRBV14
j_gene: TRBJ2-5
len: 14
d_gene: -
CDR3nt: TGTGCCAGCAGCCAAGGACATTCCAAAGAGACCCAGTACTTC
CDR3aa: CASSQGHSKETQYF

abundance: -
v_gene: TRBV25-1
j_gene: TRBJ1-3
len: 15
d_gene: -
CDR3nt: TGTGCCAGCAGTGATCCCCGGGGGAGCGGAAACACCATATATTTT
CDR3aa: CASSDPRGSGNTIYF

abundance: -
v_gene: TRBV18
j_gene: TRBJ1-1
len: 15
d_gene: TRBD1
CDR3nt: TGTGCCAGCTCACCCGGACAGGGCTTGAACACTGAAGCTTTCTTT
CDR3aa: CASSPGQGLNTEAFF

abundance: -
v_gene: TRBV7-3
j_gene: TRBJ2-1
len: 16
d_gene: TRBD2
CDR3nt: TGTGCCAGCAGCTTAACGTCCCGAGCGGGAGGGAATGAGCAGTTCTTC
CDR3aa: CASSLTSRAGGNEQFF

abundance: -
v_gene: TRBV28
j_gene: TRBJ2-1
len: 14
d_gene: TRBD2
CDR3nt: TGTGCCAGCACCCGTCTCGCGGGAGGCTATGAGCAGTTCTTC
CDR3aa: CASTRLAGGYEQFF

abundance: -
v_gene: TRBV7-9
j_gene: TRBJ1-1
len: 15
d_gene: TRBD1
CDR3nt: TGTGCCAGCAGCAAGGGGCGGACAGGGAACACTGAAGCTTTCTTT
CDR3aa: CASSKGRTGNTEAFF

abundance: -
v_gene: TRBV7-9
j_gene: TRBJ2-3
len: 17
d_gene: TRBD2
CDR3nt: TGTGCCAGCAGCATCAGGACTAGCGGGAGGACCTCAGATACGCAGTATTTT
CDR3aa: CASSIRTSGRTSDTQYF